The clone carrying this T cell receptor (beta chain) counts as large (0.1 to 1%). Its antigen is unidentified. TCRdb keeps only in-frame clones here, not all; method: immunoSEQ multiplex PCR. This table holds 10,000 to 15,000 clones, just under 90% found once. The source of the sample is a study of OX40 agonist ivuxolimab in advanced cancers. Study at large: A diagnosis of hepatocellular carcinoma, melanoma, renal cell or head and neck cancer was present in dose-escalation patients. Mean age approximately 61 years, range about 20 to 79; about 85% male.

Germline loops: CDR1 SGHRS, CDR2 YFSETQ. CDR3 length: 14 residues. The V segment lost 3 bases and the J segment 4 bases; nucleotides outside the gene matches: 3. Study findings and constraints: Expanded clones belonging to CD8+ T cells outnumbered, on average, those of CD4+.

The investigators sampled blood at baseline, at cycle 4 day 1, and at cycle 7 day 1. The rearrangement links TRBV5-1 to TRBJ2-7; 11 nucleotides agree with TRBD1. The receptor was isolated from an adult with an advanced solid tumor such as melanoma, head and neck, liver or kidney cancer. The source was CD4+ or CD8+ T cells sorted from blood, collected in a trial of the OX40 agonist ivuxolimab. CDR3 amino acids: CASSYGTGGYEQYF. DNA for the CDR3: TGCGCCAGCAGCTACGGGACAGGGGGTTACGAGCAGTACTTC. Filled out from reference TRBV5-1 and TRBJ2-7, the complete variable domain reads KAGVTQTPRYLIKTRGQQVTLSCSPISGHRSVSWYQQTPGQGLQFLFEYFSETQRNKGNFPGRFSGRQFSNSRSEMNVSTLELGDSALYLCASSYGTGGYEQYFGPGTRLTVT.